This TCR beta chain came from a study of identifying expanded T cells in peripheral blood. Trimming removed 5 bases from V and 0 bases from J, with 17 bases in between. Germline assignment: CDR1 SGHAT and CDR2 FQNNGV. The CDR3 has 16 amino acids. The protocol was immunoSEQ multiplex PCR, while the TCRdb copy is restricted to in-frame clones and leaves out a portion. The sample shows about 130,000 clones, less than 90% of them seen only once. V gene TRBV11-2 combines with J gene TRBJ2-7; possible D gene TRBD2, 5 bases. The sample consisted of blood. This receptor was obtained from a person aged 18-70 years in good health. CDR3 residues: CASSPSQEVPSYEQYF. The DNA for the CDR3 is TGTGCCAGCAGCCCGAGTCAGGAGGTTCCCTCCTACGAGCAGTACTTC. The entire variable domain, with the rest obtained from reference TRBV11-2 and TRBJ2-7, is as follows: EAGVAQSPRYKIIEKRQSVAFWCNPISGHATLYWYQQILGQGPKLLIQFQNNGVVDDSQLPKDRFSAERLKGVDSTLKIQPAKLEDSAVYLCASSPSQEVPSYEQYFGPGTRLTVT.